This T cell receptor (beta chain) was retrieved from a study of cytomegalovirus exposure and HLA in healthy donors. PCR used 60 Vbeta primers and 13 Jbeta primers. The method was immunoSEQ multiplex PCR; TCRdb's version includes in-frame clones alone and lacks a portion of them. The table includes approximately 140,000 clones, approximately 85% detected once. Looked up from germline, CDR1 is SGHDT and CDR2 is YYEEEE. Trimming removed 1 base at V and 3 bases at J, with 11 bases between. The CDR3 loop spans 14 amino acids. The rearrangement links TRBV5-6 to TRBJ2-7; D possibly corresponds to TRBD2 (5 bases). This TCR was sampled from a man aged 50 or older in good health and CMV-seropositive. Sequenced input: PBMCs. Written as DNA, the CDR3 is TGTGCCAGCAGCTTGAAGGGCGGGTACTACGAGCAGTACTTC. Translated, it gives CASSLKGGYYEQYF.